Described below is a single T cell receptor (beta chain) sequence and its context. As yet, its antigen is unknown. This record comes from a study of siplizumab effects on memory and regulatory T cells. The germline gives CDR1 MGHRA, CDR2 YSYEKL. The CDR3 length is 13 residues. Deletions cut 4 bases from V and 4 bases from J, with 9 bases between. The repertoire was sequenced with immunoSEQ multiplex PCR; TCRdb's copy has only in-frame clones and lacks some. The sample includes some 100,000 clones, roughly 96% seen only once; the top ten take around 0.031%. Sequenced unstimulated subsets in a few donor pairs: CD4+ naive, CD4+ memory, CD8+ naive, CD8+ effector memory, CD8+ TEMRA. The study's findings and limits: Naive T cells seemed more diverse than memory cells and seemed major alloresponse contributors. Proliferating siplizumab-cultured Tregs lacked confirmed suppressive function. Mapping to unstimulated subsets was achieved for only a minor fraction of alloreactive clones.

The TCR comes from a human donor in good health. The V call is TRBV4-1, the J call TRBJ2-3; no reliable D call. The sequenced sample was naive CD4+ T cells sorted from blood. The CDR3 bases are TGCGCCAGCAGCCTTAGCTCACCAGATACGCAGTATTTT. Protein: CASSLSSPDTQYF.